A single sample gave rise to the 23 T cell receptor beta chains below, sequenced in a study of cytomegalovirus exposure and HLA in healthy donors. It was with 60 Vbeta and 13 Jbeta primers that the PCR ran. Using immunoSEQ multiplex PCR, the repertoire was profiled, and TCRdb retains in-frame clones only, with some absent. This sample has roughly 150,000 clones, with approximately 79% found just once. Sequenced sample: PBMCs. The receptor source for this set is a woman aged 45-65 years in good health and CMV-seropositive.

This clone was detected only a few times. V is TRBV9 and J is TRBJ2-1; TRBD1 agrees at 9 bases. Unmatched junction bases numbered 6, after V lost 4 bases and J lost 1 base. The CDR3 spans 16 residues. Germline-derived CDR1 and CDR2 are SGDLS and YYNGEE. DNA of the CDR3: TGTGCCAGCAGCTCCCCCGGGACAGGGTCCTACAATGAGCAGTTCTTC. It encodes CASSSPGTGSYNEQFF.

The rearrangement joins TRBV2 to TRBJ1-1; D unclear. From germline, CDR1 is SNHLY and CDR2 FYNNEI. V was pared by 2 bases and J by 5 bases, with 12 bases between. The CDR3 contains 14 residues. The CDR3 DNA is TGTGCCAGCAGTGAACGCGGGATTTTAACTGAAGCTTTCTTT. Its translation is CASSERGILTEAFF.

V is TRBV27 and J is TRBJ1-4; no clear D gene. V dropped 10 bases and J dropped 8 bases, with 14 bases sitting between them. The length of the CDR3 is 12 residues. The V gene's germline CDR1 is MNHEY and CDR2 SMNVEV (reference sequence). In DNA form, the CDR3 reads TGTGCCATCCTCGGCAGCGGGGAAAAACTGTTTTTT. It specifies CAILGSGEKLFF.

V usage is TRBV15 and J usage is TRBJ2-5, with 7 bases identical to TRBD1. Near its end, the DNA agrees better with TRBJ2-7, so the J call may be wrong. Germline CDR1 reads LNHNV; CDR2 reads YYDKDF (reference sequence). The CDR3 covers 14 residues. This chain's CDR3 is CATSREGQAYEQYF. The CDR3 coding sequence is TGTGCCACCAGCAGAGAAGGACAGGCCTACGAGCAGTACTTC.

The CDR3 coding sequence is TGTGCCAGTAGTATTGGTCAGGGTCAGCCCCAGCATTTT. It encodes CASSIGQGQPQHF. The chain has TRBV19 and TRBJ1-5; D is possibly TRBD1 (5 bases). The V end was cut by 3 bases, the J end by 6 bases, with 9 bases between. Germline values: CDR1 LNHDA, CDR2 SQIVND (reference sequence). CDR3 length equals 13 residues.

There are a few counts of this clone. The rearrangement links TRBV6-6 to TRBJ1-6; 7 bases match TRBD1. The CDR3 is 12 residues long. The ends lost 5 bases at V and 8 bases at J; junction bases unmatched: 0. Germline lookup yields CDR1 MNHNY and CDR2 SVGAGI (reference sequence). The chain's CDR3 is CASSTGDSPLHF. CDR3 DNA sequence: TGTGCCAGCAGTACAGGGGATTCACCCCTCCACTTT.

This clone has more than one count but fewer than ten. The chain has TRBV19 and TRBJ2-2; D possibly corresponds to TRBD1 (6 bases). The germline CDR1 and CDR2 sequences are LNHDA and SQIVND (reference sequence). The CDR3 contains 18 residues. V lost 5 bases and J lost 0, with 19 bases in between. CDR3 residues: CASSARQVLLANTGELFF. Here the CDR3 DNA reads TGTGCCAGTAGTGCCCGACAGGTACTTCTGGCGAACACCGGGGAGCTGTTTTTT.

This chain uses TRBV19 with TRBJ1-2, with 7 bases lining up with TRBD1. The V segment lost 4 bases and the J segment 2 bases; nucleotides outside the gene matches: 7. Germline V gene data show CDR1 as LNHDA and CDR2 as SQIVND (reference sequence). There are 15 residues in the CDR3. The CDR3 DNA reads as TGTGCCAGTAGTAACCACGGACAGGAAAACTATGGCTACACCTTC. The encoded protein is CASSNHGQENYGYTF.

This clone was seen more than once but under ten times. The chain links TRBV7-2 to TRBJ2-1; D not resolved. Trimming removed 1 base at V and 6 bases at J, with 10 bases between. Germline CDR1 is SGHTA and CDR2 is FQGNSA. The CDR3 has 14 residues. CDR3 residues: CASSLETGGNEQFF. For the CDR3, the DNA is TGTGCCAGCAGCTTAGAAACCGGCGGCAATGAGCAGTTCTTC.

This chain joins TRBV5-1 and TRBJ2-1; 7 nucleotides line up with TRBD1. The CDR3 loop spans 15 amino acids. The V segment lost 4 bases and the J segment 5 bases; nucleotides outside the gene matches: 9. Germline lookup yields CDR1 SGHRS and CDR2 YFSETQ. CDR3 sequence: CASSGGGQADNEQFF. CDR3 in DNA: TGCGCCAGCAGCGGGGGTGGACAGGCTGACAATGAGCAGTTCTTC. Complete variable domain (other parts from reference TRBV5-1 and TRBJ2-1): KAGVTQTPRYLIKTRGQQVTLSCSPISGHRSVSWYQQTPGQGLQFLFEYFSETQRNKGNFPGRFSGRQFSNSRSEMNVSTLELGDSALYLCASSGGGQADNEQFFGPGTRLTVL.

The chain uses TRBV6-1 and TRBJ1-4; 8 nucleotides line up with TRBD1. V lost 6 bases and J lost 7; bases outside the gene matches: 10. The germline V gene encodes CDR1 MNHNS and CDR2 SASEGT. CDR3 length equals 15 residues. Here the CDR3 reads CASRVTGVGVEKLFF. The CDR3 DNA reads TGTGCCAGCAGGGTGACAGGGGTCGGGGTTGAAAAACTGTTTTTT.

The chain links TRBV5-6 to TRBJ1-1; tentatively, D is TRBD1 (5 bases). The length of the CDR3 is 16 residues. Germline lookup yields CDR1 SGHDT and CDR2 YYEEEE. Trimming removed 4 bases from V and 0 bases from J, with 16 bases in between. Written as DNA, the CDR3 is TGTGCCAGCAGCCGATCTCGCCAGGGCATGAACACTGAAGCTTTCTTT. Amino acid sequence: CASSRSRQGMNTEAFF.

This chain connects TRBV21-1 to TRBJ1-5; whether TRBD1, the table's D call, matches the DNA was not checked. TRBV21-1 is classified as a pseudogene. The CDR3 totals 15 residues. This chain's CDR3 is CARLQGDLSNQPQHF. The CDR3 DNA follows: TGTGCCAGATTACAGGGGGACCTTAGCAATCAGCCCCAGCATTTT.

This clone was observed a few times. This chain connects TRBV6-5 to TRBJ2-1; the D gene is possibly TRBD2 (5 bases). Germline CDR1 is MNHEY and CDR2 is SVGAGI. V was pared by 8 bases and J by 3 bases, with 11 bases between. This CDR3 is built from 13 residues. CDR3 amino acids: CASATGSYNEQFF. Written as DNA, the CDR3 is TGTGCCAGCGCGACGGGGAGCTACAATGAGCAGTTCTTC.

The CDR3 nucleotides read TGTGCCAGCAGCTTGACCGGGACACCTTATAGCAATCAGCCCCAGCATTTT. Translation gives CASSLTGTPYSNQPQHF. This chain joins TRBV7-2 and TRBJ1-5; possible D gene TRBD1, 6 bases. This CDR3 has 17 amino acids. V shed 3 bases and J shed 0 bases, with 15 bases lying between them. CDR1 is SGHTA and CDR2 is FQGNSA in the germline V gene.

The rearrangement uses TRBV27 and TRBJ2-1; TRBD2 is a possible D gene (6 bases). The CDR3 has 15 amino acids. The ends were cut back, 6 bases at V and 4 bases at J, with 16 bases in the middle. Germline CDR1 is MNHEY and CDR2 is SMNVEV (reference sequence). CDR3 amino acids: CASRTTVAGYNEQFF. The DNA for the CDR3 is TGTGCCAGCAGAACAACAGTGGCGGGATACAATGAGCAGTTCTTC.

V is TRBV6-5 and J is TRBJ1-6; D gene ambiguous. CDR1 is MNHEY, CDR2 SVGAGI, per germline. V lost 2 bases and J lost 9, with 8 bases in between. The CDR3 runs 13 residues. As DNA, the CDR3 is TGTGCCAGCAGTTACGGGCATGGTTCACCCCTCCACTTT. Translating gives CASSYGHGSPLHF.

The CDR3 DNA reads TGTGCCAGCAGCATCGATCAGGGGGCGATCTATGGCTACACCTTC. It yields the protein CASSIDQGAIYGYTF. This rearrangement joins TRBV7-8 to TRBJ1-2, with 8 bases matching TRBD1. The CDR3 runs 15 residues. Germline V gene sequence: CDR1 SGHVS, CDR2 FQNEAQ. The V and J ends lost 5 bases and 4 bases, in that order; junction bases with no gene match: 9.

This clone is a singleton in its sample. V and J are TRBV6-9 and TRBJ2-7; a weak D match, TRBD1 (6 bases). CDR1 is MNHGY and CDR2 is SVAAGI in the germline V gene. The CDR3 length is 15 residues. Trimming stripped 6 bases from V and 1 base from J, with 16 bases between. This CDR3 is CASSQPGQLSYEQYF. CDR3 in DNA: TGTGCCAGCAGCCAACCGGGACAACTTTCCTACGAGCAGTACTTC.

The chain joins TRBV5-6 to TRBJ1-1; D remains unclear. This CDR3 is built from 15 residues. Germline lookup yields CDR1 SGHDT and CDR2 YYEEEE. V was cut by 5 bases and J by 3 bases, with 17 bases left in between. In DNA, the CDR3 is TGTGCCAGCAGTCAATTCGGGGATTGGGACACTGAAGCTTTCTTT. This codes for CASSQFGDWDTEAFF.

The V gene is TRBV29-1, the J gene TRBJ2-1; 10 bases are a match to TRBD1. Losses at the gene ends were 6 bases for V and 6 bases for J; bases not matched to a gene: 8. The CDR3 is made up of 14 amino acids. The germline CDR1 and CDR2 sequences are SQVTM and ANQGSEA. The CDR3: CSVVRQGAFNEQFF. The CDR3 nucleotides are TGCAGCGTCGTTCGACAGGGGGCGTTCAATGAGCAGTTCTTC.

The rearrangement joins TRBV28 to TRBJ1-3; no definite D call. Trimming removed 4 bases from V and 4 bases from J, with 17 bases in between. Germline CDR1 MDHEN, CDR2 SYDVKM. The CDR3 covers 16 residues. The CDR3 nucleotides are TGTGCCAGCAGTTCCCCATCGGCAGGTCGGGGAAACACCATATATTTT. Its protein is CASSSPSAGRGNTIYF.

J is TRBJ2-1 and V is TRBV9; TRBD1 agrees at 7 bases. Trimming cost V 3 bases and J 4 bases; bases outside gene matches: 7. CDR3 size: 15 residues. Germline CDR1 reads SGDLS; CDR2 reads YYNGEE. CDR3 sequence reads: CASSAGQEDYNEQFF. The CDR3 bases are TGTGCCAGCAGCGCCGGACAGGAGGATTACAATGAGCAGTTCTTC.